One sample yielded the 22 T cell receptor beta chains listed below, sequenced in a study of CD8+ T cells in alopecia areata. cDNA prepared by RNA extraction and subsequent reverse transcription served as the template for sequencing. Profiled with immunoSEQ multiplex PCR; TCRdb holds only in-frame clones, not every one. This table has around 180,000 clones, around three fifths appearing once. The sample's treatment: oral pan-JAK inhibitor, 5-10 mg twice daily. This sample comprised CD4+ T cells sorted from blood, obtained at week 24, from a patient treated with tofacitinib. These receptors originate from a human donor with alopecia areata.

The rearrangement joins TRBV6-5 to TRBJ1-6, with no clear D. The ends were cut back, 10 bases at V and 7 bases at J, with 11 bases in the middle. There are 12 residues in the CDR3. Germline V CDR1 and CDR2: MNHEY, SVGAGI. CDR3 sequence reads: CATSNPNSPLHF. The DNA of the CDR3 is TGTGCCACCTCAAACCCGAATTCACCCCTCCACTTT.

The CDR3 loop reads CASSRMTGNQPQHF. Written as DNA, the CDR3 is TGTGCCAGCAGCCGGATGACGGGAAATCAGCCCCAGCATTTT. The rearrangement joins TRBV7-2 to TRBJ1-5; D ambiguous. The CDR3 length is 14 residues. CDR1 SGHTA and CDR2 FQGNSA come from the germline V gene. V lost 5 bases, J lost 4 bases, and 12 bases lay in between.

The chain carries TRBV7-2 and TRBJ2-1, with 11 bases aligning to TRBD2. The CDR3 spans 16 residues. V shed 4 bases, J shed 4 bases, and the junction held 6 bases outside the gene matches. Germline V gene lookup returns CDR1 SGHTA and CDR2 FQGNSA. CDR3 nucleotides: TGTGCCAGCAGCTCTAATAGCGGGGGGGGTTACAATGAGCAGTTCTTC. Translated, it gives CASSSNSGGGYNEQFF.

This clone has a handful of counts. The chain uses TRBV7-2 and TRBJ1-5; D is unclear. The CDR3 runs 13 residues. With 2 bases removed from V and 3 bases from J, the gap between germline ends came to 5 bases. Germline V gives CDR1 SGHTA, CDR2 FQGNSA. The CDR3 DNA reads TGTGCCAGCAGCTTAATCGACAATCAGCCCCAGCATTTT. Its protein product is CASSLIDNQPQHF.

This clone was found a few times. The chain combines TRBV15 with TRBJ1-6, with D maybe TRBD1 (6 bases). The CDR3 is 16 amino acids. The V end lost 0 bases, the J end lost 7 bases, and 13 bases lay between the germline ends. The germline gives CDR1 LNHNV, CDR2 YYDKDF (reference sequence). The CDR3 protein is CATSRDRRGGNSPLHF. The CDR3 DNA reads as TGTGCCACCAGCAGAGATAGGAGGGGGGGCAATTCACCCCTCCACTTT.

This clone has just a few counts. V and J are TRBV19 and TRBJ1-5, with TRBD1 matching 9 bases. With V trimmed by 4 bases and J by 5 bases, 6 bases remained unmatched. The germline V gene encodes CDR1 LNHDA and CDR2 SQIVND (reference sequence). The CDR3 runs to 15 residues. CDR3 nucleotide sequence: TGTGCCAGTAGTACCACAGGGGGCGCGGATCAGCCCCAGCATTTT. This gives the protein CASSTTGGADQPQHF.

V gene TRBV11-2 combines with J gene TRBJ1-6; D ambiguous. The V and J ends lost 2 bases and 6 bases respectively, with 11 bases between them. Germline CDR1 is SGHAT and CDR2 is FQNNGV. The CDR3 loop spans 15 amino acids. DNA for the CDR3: TGTGCCAGCAGCTTACAGGCCGTGCGTAATTCACCCCTCCACTTT. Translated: CASSLQAVRNSPLHF. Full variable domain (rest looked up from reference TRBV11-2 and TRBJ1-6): EAGVAQSPRYKIIEKRQSVAFWCNPISGHATLYWYQQILGQGPKLLIQFQNNGVVDDSQLPKDRFSAERLKGVDSTLKIQPAKLEDSAVYLCASSLQAVRNSPLHFGNGTRLTVT.

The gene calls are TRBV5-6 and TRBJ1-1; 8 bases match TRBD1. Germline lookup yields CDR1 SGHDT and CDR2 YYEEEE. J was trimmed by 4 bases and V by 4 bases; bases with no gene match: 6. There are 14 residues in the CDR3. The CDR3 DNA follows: TGTGCCAGCAGCCTAGGACAGGGAACCACTGAAGCTTTCTTT. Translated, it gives CASSLGQGTTEAFF.

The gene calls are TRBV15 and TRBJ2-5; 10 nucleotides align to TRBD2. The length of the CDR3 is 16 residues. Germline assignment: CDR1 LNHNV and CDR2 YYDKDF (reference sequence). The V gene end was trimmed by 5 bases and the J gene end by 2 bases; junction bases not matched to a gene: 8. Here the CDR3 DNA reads TGTGCCACCAGCTCCCGGACTAGCGGAGCTCAAGAGACCCAGTACTTC. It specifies CATSSRTSGAQETQYF.

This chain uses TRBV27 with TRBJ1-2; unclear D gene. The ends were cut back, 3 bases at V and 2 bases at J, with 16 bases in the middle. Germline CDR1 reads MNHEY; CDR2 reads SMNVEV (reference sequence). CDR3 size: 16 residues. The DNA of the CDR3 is TGTGCCAGCAGTTTCTCCGGAGCTGCCGGAAACTATGGCTACACCTTC. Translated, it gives CASSFSGAAGNYGYTF.

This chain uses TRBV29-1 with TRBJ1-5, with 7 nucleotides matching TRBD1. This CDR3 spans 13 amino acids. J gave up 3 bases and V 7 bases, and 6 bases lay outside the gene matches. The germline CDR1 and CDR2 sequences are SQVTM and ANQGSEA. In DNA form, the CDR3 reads TGCAGCGCGGCTGGGACAGACAATCAGCCCCAGCATTTT. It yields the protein CSAAGTDNQPQHF.

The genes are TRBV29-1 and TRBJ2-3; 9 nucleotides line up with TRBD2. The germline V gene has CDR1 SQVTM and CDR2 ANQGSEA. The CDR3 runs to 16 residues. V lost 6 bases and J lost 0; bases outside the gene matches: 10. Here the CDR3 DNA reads TGCAGCGTCTCTCCCCCAGCGGGGGGAAGCACAGATACGCAGTATTTT. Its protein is CSVSPPAGGSTDTQYF.

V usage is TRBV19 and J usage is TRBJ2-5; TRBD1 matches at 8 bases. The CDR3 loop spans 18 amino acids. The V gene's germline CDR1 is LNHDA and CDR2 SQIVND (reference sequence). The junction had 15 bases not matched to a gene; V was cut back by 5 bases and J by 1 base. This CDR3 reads CASSADLSTGVLQETQYF. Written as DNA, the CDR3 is TGTGCCAGTAGTGCAGATCTTTCGACAGGGGTCCTCCAAGAGACCCAGTACTTC.

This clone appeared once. CDR3 DNA: TGTGCCAGCAGCCCCGGTAGGAGTTCGAGAGCTTATGGCTACACCTTC. Residues: CASSPGRSSRAYGYTF. The chain carries TRBV6-6 and TRBJ1-2; D remains ambiguous. Germline-derived CDR1 and CDR2 are MNHNY and SVGAGI (reference sequence). V dropped 6 bases and J dropped 5 bases, with 22 bases sitting between them. CDR3 length: 16 residues.

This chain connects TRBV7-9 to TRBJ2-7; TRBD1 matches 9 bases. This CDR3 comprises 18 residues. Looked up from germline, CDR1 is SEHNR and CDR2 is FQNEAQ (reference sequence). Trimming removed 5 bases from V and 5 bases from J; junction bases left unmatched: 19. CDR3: CASSPVPGQGNRADEQYF. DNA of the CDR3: TGTGCCAGCAGCCCCGTCCCGGGACAGGGAAACAGGGCTGACGAGCAGTACTTC.

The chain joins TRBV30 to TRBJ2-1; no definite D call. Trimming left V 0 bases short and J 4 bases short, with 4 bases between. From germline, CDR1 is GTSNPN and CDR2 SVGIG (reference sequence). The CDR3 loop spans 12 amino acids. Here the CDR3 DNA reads TGTGCCTGGAGTGTATTGTACAATGAGCAGTTCTTC. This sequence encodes CAWSVLYNEQFF.

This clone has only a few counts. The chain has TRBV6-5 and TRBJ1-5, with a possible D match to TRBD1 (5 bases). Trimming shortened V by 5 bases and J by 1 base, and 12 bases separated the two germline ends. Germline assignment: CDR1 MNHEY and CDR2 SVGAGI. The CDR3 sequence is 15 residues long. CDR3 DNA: TGTGCCAGCAGTACTCTGGGGCAGAGCAATCAGCCCCAGCATTTT. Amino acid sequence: CASSTLGQSNQPQHF.

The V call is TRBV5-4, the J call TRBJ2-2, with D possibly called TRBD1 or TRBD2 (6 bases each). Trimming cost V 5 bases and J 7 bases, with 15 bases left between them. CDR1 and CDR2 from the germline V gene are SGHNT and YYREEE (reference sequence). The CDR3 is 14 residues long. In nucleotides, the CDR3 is TGTGCCAGCAGGGAGCAACAGGGAGGCGGGGAGCTGTTTTTT. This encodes CASREQQGGGELFF.

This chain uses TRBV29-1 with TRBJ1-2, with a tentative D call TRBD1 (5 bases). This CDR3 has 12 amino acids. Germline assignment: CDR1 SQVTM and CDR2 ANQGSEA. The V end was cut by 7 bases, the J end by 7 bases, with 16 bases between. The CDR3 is CSARGEDGGYTF. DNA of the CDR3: TGCAGCGCCCGAGGGGAGGACGGTGGCTACACCTTC.

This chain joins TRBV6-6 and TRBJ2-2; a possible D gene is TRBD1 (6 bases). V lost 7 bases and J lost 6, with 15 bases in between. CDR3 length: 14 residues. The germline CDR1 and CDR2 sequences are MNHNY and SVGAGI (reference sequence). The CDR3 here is CASMTSGGSGELFF. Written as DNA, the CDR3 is TGTGCCAGCATGACCAGTGGGGGCTCCGGGGAGCTGTTTTTT.

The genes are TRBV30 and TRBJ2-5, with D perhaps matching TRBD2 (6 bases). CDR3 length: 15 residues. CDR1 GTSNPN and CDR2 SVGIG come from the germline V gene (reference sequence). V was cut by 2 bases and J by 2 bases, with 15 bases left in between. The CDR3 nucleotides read TGTGCCTGGAGTTCCGGACTAAGGGTGCAAGAGACCCAGTACTTC. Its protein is CAWSSGLRVQETQYF.

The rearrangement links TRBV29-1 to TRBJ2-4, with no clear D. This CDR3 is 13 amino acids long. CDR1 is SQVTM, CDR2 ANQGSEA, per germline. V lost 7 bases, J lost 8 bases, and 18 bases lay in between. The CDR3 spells CSALGLPGDIQYF. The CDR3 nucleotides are TGCAGCGCCCTGGGTCTCCCCGGAGACATTCAGTACTTC.